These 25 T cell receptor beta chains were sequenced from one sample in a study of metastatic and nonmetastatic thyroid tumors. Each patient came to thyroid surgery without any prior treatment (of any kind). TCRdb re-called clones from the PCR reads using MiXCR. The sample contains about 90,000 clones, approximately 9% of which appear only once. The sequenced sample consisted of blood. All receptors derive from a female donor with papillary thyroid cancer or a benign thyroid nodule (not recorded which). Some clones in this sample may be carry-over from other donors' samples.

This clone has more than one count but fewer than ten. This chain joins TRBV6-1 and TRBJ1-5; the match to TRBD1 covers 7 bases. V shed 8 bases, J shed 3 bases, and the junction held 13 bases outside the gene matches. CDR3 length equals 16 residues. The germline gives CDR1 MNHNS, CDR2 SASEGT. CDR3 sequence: CASSRRQGIINQPQHF. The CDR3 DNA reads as TGTGCCAGCTCTAGGCGACAGGGAATTATCAATCAGCCCCAGCATTTT.

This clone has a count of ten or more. The CDR3, as DNA: TGTGCCACCAGTGACCGGGAAGGAGGGTACAATGAGCAGTTCTTC. It is translated as CATSDREGGYNEQFF. The chain uses TRBV24-1 and TRBJ2-1; perhaps TRBD2 as D (6 bases). The V gene lost 4 bases and the J gene lost 4 bases, with 13 bases spanning the gap. The V gene's germline CDR1 is KGHDR and CDR2 SFDVKD. The CDR3 is made up of 15 amino acids.

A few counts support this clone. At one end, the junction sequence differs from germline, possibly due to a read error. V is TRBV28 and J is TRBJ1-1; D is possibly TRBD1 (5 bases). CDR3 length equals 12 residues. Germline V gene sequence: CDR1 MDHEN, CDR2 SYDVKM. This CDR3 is CASRGAPTEPFF. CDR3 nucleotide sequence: TGTGCCAGCAGAGGGGCTCCTACTGAACCTTTCTTT.

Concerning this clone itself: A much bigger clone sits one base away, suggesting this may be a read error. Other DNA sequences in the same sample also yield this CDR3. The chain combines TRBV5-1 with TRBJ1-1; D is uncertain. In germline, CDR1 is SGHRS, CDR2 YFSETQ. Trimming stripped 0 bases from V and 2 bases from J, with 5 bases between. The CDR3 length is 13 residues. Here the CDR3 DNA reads TGCGCCAGCAGCTTGGCAGCCAACACTGAAGCTTTCTTT. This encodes CASSLAANTEAFF. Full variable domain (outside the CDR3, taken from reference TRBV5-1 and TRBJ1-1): KAGVTQTPRYLIKTRGQQVTLSCSPISGHRSVSWYQQTPGQGLQFLFEYFSETQRNKGNFPGRFSGRQFSNSRSEMNVSTLELGDSALYLCASSLAANTEAFFGQGTRLTVV.

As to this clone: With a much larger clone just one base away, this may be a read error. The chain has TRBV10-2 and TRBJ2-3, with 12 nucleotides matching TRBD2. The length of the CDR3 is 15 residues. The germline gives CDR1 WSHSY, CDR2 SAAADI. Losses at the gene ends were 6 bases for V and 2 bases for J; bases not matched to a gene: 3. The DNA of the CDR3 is TGCGCCAGCAGCTGGACTAGCGGGGTCACAGATACGCAGTATTTT. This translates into CASSWTSGVTDTQYF.

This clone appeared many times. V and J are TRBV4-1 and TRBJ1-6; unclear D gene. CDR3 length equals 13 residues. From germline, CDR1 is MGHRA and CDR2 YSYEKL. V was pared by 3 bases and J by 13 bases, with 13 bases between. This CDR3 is CASSQIGIYPLHF. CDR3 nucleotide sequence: TGCGCCAGCAGCCAGATTGGGATCTATCCCCTCCACTTT.

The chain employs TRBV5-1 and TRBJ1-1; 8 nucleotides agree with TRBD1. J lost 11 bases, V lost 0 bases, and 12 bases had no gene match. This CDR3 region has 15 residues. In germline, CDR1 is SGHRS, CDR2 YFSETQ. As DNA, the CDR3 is TGCGCCAGCAGCTTGGACCCCGGGACAGGACGGTTGGCTTTCTTT. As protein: CASSLDPGTGRLAFF.

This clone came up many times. CDR3 amino acids: CASSQVIGELFF. CDR3 bases: TGTGCCAGCAGCCAAGTGATCGGGGAGCTGTTTTTT. The V gene is TRBV3-1, the J gene TRBJ2-2; D remains unclear. The germline gives CDR1 LGHDT, CDR2 YNNKEL (reference sequence). This CDR3 region has 12 residues. V was shortened by 1 base and J by 7 bases, with 4 bases between the two germline ends.

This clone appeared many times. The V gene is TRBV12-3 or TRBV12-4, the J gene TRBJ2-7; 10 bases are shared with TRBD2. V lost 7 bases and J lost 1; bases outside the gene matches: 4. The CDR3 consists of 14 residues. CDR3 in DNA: TGTGCCAGCAAACAGACTAGCGGGTCCTACGAGCAGTACTTC. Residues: CASKQTSGSYEQYF.

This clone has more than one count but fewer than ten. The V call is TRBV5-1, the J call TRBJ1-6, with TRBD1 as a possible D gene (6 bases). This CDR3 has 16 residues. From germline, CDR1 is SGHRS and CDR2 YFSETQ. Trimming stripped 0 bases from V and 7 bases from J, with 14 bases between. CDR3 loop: CASSLVGQRKNSPLHF. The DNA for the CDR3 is TGCGCCAGCAGCTTGGTAGGACAGAGGAAGAATTCACCCCTCCACTTT.

CDR3 sequence reads: CASSWSAEAFF. The CDR3 DNA follows: TGTGCCAGCAGCTGGTCTGCAGAAGCTTTCTTT. The chain recombines TRBV7-9 with TRBJ1-1, with no clear D. This CDR3 comprises 11 residues. Germline V gene data show CDR1 as SEHNR and CDR2 as FQNEAQ (reference sequence). The V end was cut by 4 bases, the J end by 8 bases, with 8 bases between. Full variable domain (remainder filled in from reference TRBV7-9 and TRBJ1-1): DTGVSQNPRHKITKRGQNVTFRCDPISEHNRLYWYRQTLGQGPEFLTYFQNEAQLEKSRLLSDRFSAERPKGSFSTLEIQRTEQGDSAMYLCASSWSAEAFFGQGTRLTVV.

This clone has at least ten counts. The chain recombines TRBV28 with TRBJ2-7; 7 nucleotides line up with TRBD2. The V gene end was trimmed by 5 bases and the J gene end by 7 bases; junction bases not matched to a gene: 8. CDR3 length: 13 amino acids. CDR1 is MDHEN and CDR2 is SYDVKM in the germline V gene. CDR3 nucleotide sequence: TGTGCCAGCAGTAACACGGGGGGTGGGGAGCAGTACTTC. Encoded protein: CASSNTGGGEQYF. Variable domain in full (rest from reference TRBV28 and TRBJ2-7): DVKVTQSSRYLVKRTGEKVFLECVQDMDHENMFWYRQDPGLGLRLIYFSYDVKMKEKGDIPEGYSVSREKKERFSLILESASTNQTSMYLCASSNTGGGEQYFGPGTRLTVT.

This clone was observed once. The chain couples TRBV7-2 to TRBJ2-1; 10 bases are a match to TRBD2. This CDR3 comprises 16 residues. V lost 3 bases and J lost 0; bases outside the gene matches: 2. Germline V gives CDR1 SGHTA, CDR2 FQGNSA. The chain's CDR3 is CASSFSGGSSYNEQFF. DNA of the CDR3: TGTGCCAGCAGCTTTAGCGGGGGGTCCTCCTACAATGAGCAGTTCTTC. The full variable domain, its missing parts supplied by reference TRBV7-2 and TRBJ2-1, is GAGVSQSPSNKVTEKGKDVELRCDPISGHTALYWYRQSLGQGLEFLIYFQGNSAPDKSGLPSDRFSAERTGGSVSTLTIQRTQQEDSAVYLCASSFSGGSSYNEQFFGPGTRLTVL.

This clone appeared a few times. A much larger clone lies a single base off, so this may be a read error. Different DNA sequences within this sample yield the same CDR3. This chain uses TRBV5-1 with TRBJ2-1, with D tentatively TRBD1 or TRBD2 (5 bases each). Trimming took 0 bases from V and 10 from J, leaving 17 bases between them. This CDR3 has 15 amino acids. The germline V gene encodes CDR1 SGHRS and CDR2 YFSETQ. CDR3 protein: CASSLAWGSRDEQFF. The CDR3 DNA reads TGCGCCAGCAGCTTGGCCTGGGGGTCGAGGGACGAGCAGTTCTTC. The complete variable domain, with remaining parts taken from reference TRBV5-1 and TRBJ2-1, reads KAGVTQTPRYLIKTRGQQVTLSCSPISGHRSVSWYQQTPGQGLQFLFEYFSETQRNKGNFPGRFSGRQFSNSRSEMNVSTLELGDSALYLCASSLAWGSRDEQFFGPGTRLTVL.

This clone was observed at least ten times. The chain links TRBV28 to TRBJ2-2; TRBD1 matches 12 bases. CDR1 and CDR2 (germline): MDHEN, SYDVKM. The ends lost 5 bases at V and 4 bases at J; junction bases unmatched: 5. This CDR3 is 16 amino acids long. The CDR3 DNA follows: TGTGCCAGCAGTCGACCGGGACAGGGGGCCACCGGGGAGCTGTTTTTT. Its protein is CASSRPGQGATGELFF.

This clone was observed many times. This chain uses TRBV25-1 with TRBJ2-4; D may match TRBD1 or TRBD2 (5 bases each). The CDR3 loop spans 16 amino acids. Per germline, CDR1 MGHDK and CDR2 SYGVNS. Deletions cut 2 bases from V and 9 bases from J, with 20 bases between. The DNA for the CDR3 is TGTGCCAGCAGTGAACTCGGCGGTGCTGATGGGGGCATTCAGTACTTC. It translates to CASSELGGADGGIQYF.

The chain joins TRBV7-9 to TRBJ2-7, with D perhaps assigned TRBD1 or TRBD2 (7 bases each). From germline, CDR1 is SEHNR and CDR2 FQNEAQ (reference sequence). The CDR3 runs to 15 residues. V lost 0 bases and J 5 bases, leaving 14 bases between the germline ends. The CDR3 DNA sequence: TGTGCCAGCAGCTTAGCGCAGGCAGGGGGGGACGAGCAGTACTTC. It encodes CASSLAQAGGDEQYF.

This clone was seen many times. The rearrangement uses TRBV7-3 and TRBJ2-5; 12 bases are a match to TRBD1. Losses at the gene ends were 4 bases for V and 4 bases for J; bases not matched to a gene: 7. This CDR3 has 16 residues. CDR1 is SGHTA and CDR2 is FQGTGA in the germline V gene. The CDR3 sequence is CASSSGGQGAGETQYF. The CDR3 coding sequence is TGTGCCAGCAGCTCGGGGGGACAGGGGGCTGGAGAGACCCAGTACTTC.

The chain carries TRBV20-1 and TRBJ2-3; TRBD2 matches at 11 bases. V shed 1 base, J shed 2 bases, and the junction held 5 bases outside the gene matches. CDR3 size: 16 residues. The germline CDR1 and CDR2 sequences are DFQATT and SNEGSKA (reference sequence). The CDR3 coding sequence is TGCAGTGCTAGAGCGACACTAGCGGGGGACACAGATACGCAGTATTTT. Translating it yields CSARATLAGDTDTQYF.

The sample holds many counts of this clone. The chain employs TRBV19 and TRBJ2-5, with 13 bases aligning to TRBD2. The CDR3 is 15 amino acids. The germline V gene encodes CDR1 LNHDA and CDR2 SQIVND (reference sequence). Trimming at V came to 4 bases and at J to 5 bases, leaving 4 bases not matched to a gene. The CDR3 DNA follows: TGTGCCAGTAGTAGGACTAGCGGGGGCGGGGAGACCCAGTACTTC. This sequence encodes CASSRTSGGGETQYF.

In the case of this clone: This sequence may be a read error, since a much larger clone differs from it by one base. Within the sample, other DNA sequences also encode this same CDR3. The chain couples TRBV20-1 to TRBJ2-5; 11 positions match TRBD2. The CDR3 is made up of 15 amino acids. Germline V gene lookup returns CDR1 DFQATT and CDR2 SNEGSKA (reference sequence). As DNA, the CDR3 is TGTAGTGCTAGAGATGCGGGACTAGCGGCGGAGACCCAGTACTTC. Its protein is CSARDAGLAAETQYF.

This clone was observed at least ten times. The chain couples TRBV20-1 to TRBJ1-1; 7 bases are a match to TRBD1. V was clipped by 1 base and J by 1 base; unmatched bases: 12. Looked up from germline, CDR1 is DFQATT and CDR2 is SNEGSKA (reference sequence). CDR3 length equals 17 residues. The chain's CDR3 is CSARGPDRELGNTEAFF. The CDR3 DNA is TGCAGTGCTAGAGGACCCGACAGGGAATTAGGGAACACTGAAGCTTTCTTT.

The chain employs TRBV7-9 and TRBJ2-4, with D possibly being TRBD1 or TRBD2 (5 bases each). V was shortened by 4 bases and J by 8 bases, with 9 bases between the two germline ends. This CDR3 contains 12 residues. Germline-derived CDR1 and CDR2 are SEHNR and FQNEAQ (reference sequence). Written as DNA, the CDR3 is TGTGCCAGCAGCTCCGGGACCGACATTCAGTACTTC. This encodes CASSSGTDIQYF.

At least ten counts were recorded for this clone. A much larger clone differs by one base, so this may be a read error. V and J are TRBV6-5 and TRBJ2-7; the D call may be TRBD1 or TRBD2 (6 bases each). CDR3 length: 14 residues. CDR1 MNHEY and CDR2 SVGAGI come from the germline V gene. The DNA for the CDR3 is TGTGCCAGCAGTTACACGGGGGCAACATCCGAGCAGTGCTTC. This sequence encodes CASSYTGATSEQCF.

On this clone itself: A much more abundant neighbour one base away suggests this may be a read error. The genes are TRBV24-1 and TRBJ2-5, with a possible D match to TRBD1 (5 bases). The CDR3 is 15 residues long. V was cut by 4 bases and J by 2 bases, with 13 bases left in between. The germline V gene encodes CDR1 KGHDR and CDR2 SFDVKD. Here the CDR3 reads CATSDLDTTQETQYF. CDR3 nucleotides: TGTGCCACCAGTGACCTGGACACCACTCAAGAGACCCAGTACTTC.